The present T cell receptor (beta chain) was sequenced within a study of blood T cell repertoires in COVID-19. Across the whole study: Collection of acute and convalescent COVID-19 samples took place in the United States, Italy and Spain.

The CDR3 is 13 amino acids. The V and J ends lost 8 bases and 3 bases, in that order; junction bases with no gene match: 3. The authors' processing: Scientists estimated how many nucleated cells there were by amplifying reference gene primers. The protocol was immunoSEQ multiplex PCR, while the TCRdb copy is restricted to in-frame clones and leaves out a portion. Clone size and the V and J calls come from that table; the DNA yielded D and trimming. This table holds 120,000 or so clones, roughly nine tenths found once. This clone appeared a single time. The receptor was derived from a man between 70 and 80 years old who had recovered from COVID-19. Sequencing was performed on peripheral blood. This rearrangement joins TRBV12-3 or TRBV12-4 to TRBJ2-5, with TRBD2 matching over 10 bases. CDR3 residues: CASASGGEETQYF. DNA of the CDR3: TGTGCCAGCGCTAGCGGGGGAGAAGAGACCCAGTACTTC.